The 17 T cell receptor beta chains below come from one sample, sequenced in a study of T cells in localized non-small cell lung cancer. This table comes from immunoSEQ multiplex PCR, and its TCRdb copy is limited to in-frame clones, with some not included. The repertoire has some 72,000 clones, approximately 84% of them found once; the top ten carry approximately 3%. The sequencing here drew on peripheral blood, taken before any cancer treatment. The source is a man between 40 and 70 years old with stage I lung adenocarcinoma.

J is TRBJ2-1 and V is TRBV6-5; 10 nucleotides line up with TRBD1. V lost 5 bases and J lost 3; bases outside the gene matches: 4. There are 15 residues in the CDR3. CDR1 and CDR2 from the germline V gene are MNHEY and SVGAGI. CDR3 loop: CASSLRDRGYNEQFF. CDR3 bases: TGTGCCAGCAGTCTCCGGGACAGGGGCTACAATGAGCAGTTCTTC.

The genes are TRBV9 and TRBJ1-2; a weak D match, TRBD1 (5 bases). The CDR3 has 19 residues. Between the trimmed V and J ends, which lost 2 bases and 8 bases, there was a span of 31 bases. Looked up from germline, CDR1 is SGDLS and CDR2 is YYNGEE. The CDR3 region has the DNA TGTGCCAGCAGCGTTGAACCCCTGGGCCCAACCAGGGCCCTCGAGGGCTACACCTTC. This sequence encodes CASSVEPLGPTRALEGYTF.

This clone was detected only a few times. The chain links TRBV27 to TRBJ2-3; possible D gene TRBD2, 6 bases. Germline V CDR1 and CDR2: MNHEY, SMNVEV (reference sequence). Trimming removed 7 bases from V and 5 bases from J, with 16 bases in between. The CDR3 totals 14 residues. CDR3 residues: CASNQGGIGDTQYF. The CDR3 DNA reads TGTGCCAGCAACCAGGGAGGAATCGGAGATACGCAGTATTTT.

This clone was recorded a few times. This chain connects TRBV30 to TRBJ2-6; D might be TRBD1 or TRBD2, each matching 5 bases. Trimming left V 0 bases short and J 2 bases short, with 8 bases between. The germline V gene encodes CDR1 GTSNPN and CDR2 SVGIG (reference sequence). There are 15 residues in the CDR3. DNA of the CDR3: TGTGCCTGGAGTGTACTAGGGGCTGGGGCCAACGTCCTGACTTTC. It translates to CAWSVLGAGANVLTF.

Written as DNA, the CDR3 is TGTGCCAGCAGTGAAGTCTGGGGGCAAGGAAACACCATATATTTT. This translates into CASSEVWGQGNTIYF. The chain is built from TRBV2 and TRBJ1-3; a possible D gene is TRBD1 (6 bases). The CDR3 spans 15 residues. V shed 1 base and J shed 4 bases, with 11 bases lying between them. Germline CDR1 reads SNHLY; CDR2 reads FYNNEI.

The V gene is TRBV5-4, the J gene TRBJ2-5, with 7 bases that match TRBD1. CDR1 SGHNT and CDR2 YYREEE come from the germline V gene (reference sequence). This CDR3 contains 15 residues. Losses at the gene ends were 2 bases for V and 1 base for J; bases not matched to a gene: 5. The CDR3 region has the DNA TGTGCCAGCAGCTTCGGGACAGCACGCCAAGAGACCCAGTACTTC. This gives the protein CASSFGTARQETQYF.

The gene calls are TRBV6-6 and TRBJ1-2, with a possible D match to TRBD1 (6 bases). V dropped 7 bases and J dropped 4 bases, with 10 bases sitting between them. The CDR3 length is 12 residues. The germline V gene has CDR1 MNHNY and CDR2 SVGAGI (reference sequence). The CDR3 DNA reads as TGTGCCAGCACCCAACAGGGCTATGGCTACACCTTC. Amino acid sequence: CASTQQGYGYTF.

The chain's CDR3 is CASSQDGVGGLDTEAFF. For the CDR3, the DNA is TGCGCCAGCAGCCAAGATGGTGTTGGGGGGCTAGACACTGAAGCTTTCTTT. This chain links TRBV4-1 with TRBJ1-1, with D maybe TRBD1 (6 bases). CDR3 length: 17 residues. V gave up 0 bases and J gave up 3 bases, with 17 bases separating them. Per the germline V gene, CDR1 is MGHRA and CDR2 is YSYEKL.

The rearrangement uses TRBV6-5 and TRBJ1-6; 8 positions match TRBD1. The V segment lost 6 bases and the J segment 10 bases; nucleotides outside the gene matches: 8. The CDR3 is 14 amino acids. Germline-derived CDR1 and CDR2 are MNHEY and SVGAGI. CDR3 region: CASSRTGQQSPLHF. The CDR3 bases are TGTGCCAGCAGCAGGACAGGGCAACAGTCACCCCTCCACTTT.

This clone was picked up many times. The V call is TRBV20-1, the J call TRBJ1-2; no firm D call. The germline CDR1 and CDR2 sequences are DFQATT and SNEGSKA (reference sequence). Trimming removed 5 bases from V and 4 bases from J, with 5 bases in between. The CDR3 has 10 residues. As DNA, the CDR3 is TGCAGTGCTTACAGCTATGGCTACACCTTC. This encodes CSAYSYGYTF.

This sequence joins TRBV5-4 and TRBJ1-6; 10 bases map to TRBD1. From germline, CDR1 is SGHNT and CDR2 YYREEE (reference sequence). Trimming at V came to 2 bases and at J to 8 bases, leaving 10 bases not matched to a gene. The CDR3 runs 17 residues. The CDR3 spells CASSFALTGGVDSPLHF. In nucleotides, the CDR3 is TGTGCCAGCAGCTTTGCGTTGACAGGGGGCGTCGATTCACCCCTCCACTTT. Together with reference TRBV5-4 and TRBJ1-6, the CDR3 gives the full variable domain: ETGVTQSPTHLIKTRGQQVTLRCSSQSGHNTVSWYQQALGQGPQFIFQYYREEENGRGNFPPRFSGLQFPNYSSELNVNALELDDSALYLCASSFALTGGVDSPLHFGNGTRLTVT.

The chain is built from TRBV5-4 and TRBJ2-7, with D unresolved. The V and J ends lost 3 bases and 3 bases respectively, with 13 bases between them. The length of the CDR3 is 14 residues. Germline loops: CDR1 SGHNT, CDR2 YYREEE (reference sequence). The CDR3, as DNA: TGTGCCAGCAGCTCACACACCTCAGGCTACGAGCAGTACTTC. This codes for CASSSHTSGYEQYF.

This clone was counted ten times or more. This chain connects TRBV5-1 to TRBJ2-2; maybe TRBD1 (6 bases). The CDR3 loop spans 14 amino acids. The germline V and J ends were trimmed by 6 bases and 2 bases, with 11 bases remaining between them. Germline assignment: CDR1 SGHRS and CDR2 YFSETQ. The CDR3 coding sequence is TGCGCCAGCAATCCAGGGGAAAACACCGGGGAGCTGTTTTTT. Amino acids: CASNPGENTGELFF.

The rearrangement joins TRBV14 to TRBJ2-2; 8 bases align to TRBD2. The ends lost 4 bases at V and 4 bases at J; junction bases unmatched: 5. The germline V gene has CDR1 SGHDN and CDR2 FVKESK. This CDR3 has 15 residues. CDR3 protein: CASSPGTRGTGELFF. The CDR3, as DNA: TGTGCCAGCAGCCCCGGGACTAGGGGCACCGGGGAGCTGTTTTTT.

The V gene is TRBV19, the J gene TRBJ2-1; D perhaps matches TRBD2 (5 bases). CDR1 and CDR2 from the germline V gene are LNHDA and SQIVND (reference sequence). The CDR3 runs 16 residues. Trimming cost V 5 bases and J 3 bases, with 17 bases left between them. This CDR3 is CASSLSGVDYYNEQFF. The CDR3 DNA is TGTGCCAGTAGTCTCTCTGGAGTTGACTACTACAATGAGCAGTTCTTC.

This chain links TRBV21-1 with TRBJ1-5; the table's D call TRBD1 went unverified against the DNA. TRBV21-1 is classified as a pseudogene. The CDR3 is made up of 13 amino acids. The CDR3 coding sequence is TGTGCCAGCAGACACACAGGGGGGCAGCCCCAGCATTTT. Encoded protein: CASRHTGGQPQHF.

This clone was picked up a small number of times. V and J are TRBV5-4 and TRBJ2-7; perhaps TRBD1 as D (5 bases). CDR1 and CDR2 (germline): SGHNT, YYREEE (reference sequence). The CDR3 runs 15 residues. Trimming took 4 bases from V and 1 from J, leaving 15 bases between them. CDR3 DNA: TGTGCCAGCAGCCCAGCAGGGTGGAATTCCTACGAGCAGTACTTC. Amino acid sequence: CASSPAGWNSYEQYF.